This T cell receptor beta chain was identified in a study of blood T cell repertoires in COVID-19. About the study: T cells, B-cell-depleted T cells, or PBMCs provided the cDNA or gDNA that served as material.

Original methodology: Amplification with reference gene primers provided the estimates of nucleated cell counts. Data came from immunoSEQ multiplex PCR; TCRdb stores just in-frame clones and leaves some out. The D gene and trimming were derived from the DNA, and the V and J assignments and clone size from that table. The sample lists hundreds of thousands of clones; about 85% were seen once. The CDR3 length is 22 residues. Germline V lookup: CDR1 SGHTA, CDR2 FQGNSA. Between the trimmed V and J ends, which lost 0 bases and 6 bases, there was a span of 32 bases. The sequence came from a man between 18 and 29 years old with active or convalescent COVID-19. The rearrangement joins TRBV7-2 to TRBJ2-2; tentatively, D is TRBD2 (6 bases). Specimen: peripheral blood. The chain's CDR3 is CASSLAFNEGSTRFISPGELFF. CDR3 sequence (DNA): TGTGCCAGCAGCTTAGCTTTTAACGAGGGATCGACTAGATTTATTTCCCCCGGGGAGCTGTTTTTT.